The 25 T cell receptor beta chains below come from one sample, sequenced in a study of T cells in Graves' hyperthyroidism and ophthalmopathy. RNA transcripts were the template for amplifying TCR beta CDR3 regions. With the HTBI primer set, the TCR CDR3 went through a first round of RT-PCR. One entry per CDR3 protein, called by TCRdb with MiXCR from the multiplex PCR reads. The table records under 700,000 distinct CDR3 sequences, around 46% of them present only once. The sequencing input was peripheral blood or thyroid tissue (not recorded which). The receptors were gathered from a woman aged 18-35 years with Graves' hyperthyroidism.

In DNA, the CDR3 is TGCGCCAGCAGGACATGGGGCAGGGGCGATGCTTTCTTT. This codes for CASRTWGRGDAFF. The V and J genes are TRBV10-2 and TRBJ1-1, with a possible D match to TRBD1 (6 bases). The CDR3 spans 13 residues. The germline CDR1 and CDR2 sequences are WSHSY and SAAADI. V was cut by 6 bases and J by 11 bases, with 19 bases left in between.

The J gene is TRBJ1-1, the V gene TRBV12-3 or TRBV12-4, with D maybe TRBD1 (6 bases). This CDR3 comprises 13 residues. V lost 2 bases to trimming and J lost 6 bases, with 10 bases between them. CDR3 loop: CASSLNRDAEAFF. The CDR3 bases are TGTGCCAGCAGTTTAAACAGGGACGCTGAAGCTTTCTTT.

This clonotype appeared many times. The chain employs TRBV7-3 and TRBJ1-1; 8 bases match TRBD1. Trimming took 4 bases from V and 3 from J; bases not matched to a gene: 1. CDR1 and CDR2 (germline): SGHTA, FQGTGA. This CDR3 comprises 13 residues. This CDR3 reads CASSSDRDTEAFF. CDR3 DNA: TGTGCCAGCAGCTCGGACAGGGACACTGAAGCTTTCTTT.

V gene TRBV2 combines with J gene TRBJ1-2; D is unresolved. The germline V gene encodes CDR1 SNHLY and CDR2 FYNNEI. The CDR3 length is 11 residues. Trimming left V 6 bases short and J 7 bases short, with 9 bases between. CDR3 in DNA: TGTGCCAGCAGAATGATCGGTGGCTACACCTTC. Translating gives CASRMIGGYTF. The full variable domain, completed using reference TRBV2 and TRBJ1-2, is EPEVTQTPSHQVTQMGQEVILRCVPISNHLYFYWYRQILGQKVEFLVSFYNNEISEKSEIFDDQFSVERPDGSNFTLKIRSTKLEDSAMYFCASRMIGGYTFGSGTRLTVV.

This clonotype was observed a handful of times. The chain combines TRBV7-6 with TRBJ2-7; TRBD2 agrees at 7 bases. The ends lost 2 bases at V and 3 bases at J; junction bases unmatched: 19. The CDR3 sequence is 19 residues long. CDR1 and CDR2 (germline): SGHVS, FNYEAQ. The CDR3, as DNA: TGTGCCAGCAGCTTAATCTGGCCAAGCAGGCTAGCGGCCCTCTACGAGCAGTACTTC. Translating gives CASSLIWPSRLAALYEQYF.

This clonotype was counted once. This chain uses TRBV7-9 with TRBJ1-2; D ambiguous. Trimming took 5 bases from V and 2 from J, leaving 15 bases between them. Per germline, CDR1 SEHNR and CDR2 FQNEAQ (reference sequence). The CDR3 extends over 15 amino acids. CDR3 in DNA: TGTGCCAGCAGCCGACTGACTAGCGGGAACTATGGCTACACCTTC. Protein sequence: CASSRLTSGNYGYTF.

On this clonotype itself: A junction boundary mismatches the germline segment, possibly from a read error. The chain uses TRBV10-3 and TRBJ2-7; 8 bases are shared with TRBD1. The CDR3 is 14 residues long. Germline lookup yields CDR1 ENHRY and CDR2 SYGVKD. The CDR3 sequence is CASSHGQGPYEQYF. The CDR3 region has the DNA TGTGCCAGCAGTCACGGACAGGGACCCTACGAGCAGTACTTC.

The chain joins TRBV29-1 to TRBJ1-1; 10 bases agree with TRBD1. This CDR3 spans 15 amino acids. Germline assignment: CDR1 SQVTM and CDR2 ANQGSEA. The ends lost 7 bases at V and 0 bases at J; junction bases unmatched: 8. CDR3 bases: TGCAGCGCTAGACAGGGGGCATCGTTGAACACTGAAGCTTTCTTT. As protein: CSARQGASLNTEAFF.

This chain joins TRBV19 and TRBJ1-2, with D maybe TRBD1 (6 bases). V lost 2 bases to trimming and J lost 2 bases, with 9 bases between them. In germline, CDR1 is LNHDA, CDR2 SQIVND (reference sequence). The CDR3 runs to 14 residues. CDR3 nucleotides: TGTGCCAGTAGTATATGGGACACGAACTATGGCTACACCTTC. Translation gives CASSIWDTNYGYTF.

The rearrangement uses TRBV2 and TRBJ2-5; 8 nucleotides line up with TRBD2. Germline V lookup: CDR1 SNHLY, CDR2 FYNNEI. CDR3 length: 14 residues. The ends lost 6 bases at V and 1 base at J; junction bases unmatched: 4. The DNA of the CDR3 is TGTGCCAGCAGGGTAACTAGCGGCCAAGAGACCCAGTACTTC. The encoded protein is CASRVTSGQETQYF.

The CDR3 DNA follows: TGCGCCAGCAGCCAAGCAGGGTTTTTAGAGACCCAGTACTTC. This sequence encodes CASSQAGFLETQYF. The chain employs TRBV4-1 and TRBJ2-5; a weak D match, TRBD1 (5 bases). CDR1 is MGHRA and CDR2 is YSYEKL in the germline V gene. The CDR3 sequence is 14 residues long. The V gene lost 1 base and the J gene lost 4 bases, with 10 bases spanning the gap.

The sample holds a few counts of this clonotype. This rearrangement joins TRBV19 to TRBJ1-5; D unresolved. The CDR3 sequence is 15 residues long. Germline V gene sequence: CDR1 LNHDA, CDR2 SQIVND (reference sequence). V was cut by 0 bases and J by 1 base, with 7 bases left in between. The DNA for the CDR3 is TGTGCCAGTAGTATAGATCAGGACAGCAATCAGCCCCAGCATTTT. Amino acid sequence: CASSIDQDSNQPQHF.

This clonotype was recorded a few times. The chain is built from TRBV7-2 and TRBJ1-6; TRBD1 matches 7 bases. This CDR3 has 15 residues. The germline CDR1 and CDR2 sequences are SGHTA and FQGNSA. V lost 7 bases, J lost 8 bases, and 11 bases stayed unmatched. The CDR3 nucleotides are TGTGCCAGCACCCTAACCTGGCAGGGGGATTCACCCCTCCACTTT. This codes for CASTLTWQGDSPLHF.

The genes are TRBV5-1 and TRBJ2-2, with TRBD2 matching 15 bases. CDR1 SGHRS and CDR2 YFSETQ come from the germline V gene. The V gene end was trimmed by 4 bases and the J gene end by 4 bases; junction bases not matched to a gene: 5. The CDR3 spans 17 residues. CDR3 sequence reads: CASSPGLAGGLTGELFF. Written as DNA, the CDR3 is TGCGCCAGCAGCCCGGGACTAGCGGGAGGTCTCACCGGGGAGCTGTTTTTT.

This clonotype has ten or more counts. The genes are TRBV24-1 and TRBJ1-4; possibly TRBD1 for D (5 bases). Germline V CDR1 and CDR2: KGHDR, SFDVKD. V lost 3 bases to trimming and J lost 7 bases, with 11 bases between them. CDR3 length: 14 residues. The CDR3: CATSDGGKSEKLFF. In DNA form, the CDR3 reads TGTGCCACCAGTGATGGGGGAAAGAGTGAAAAACTGTTTTTT.

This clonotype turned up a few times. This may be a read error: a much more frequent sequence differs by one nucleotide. The CDR3 nucleotides read TGTGCCATCAGTTACCCACCACTACGGACGTCCTTCTATGGCTACACCTTC. Protein product: CAISYPPLRTSFYGYTF. The chain links TRBV6-5 to TRBJ1-2, with D unresolved. This CDR3 has 17 amino acids. Germline V gene sequence: CDR1 MNHEY, CDR2 SVGAGI.

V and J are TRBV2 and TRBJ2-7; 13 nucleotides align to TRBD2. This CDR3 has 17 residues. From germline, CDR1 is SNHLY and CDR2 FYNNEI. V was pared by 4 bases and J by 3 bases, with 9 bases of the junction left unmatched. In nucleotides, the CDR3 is TGTGCCAGCAGTGCTACGGCCGGGACTAGCGGGGTCTACGAGCAGTACTTC. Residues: CASSATAGTSGVYEQYF.

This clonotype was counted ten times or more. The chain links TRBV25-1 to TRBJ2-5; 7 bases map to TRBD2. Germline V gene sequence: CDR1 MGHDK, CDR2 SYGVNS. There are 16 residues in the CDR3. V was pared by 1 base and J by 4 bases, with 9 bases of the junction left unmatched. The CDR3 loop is CASSEWGGGSRETQYF. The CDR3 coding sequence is TGTGCCAGCAGTGAATGGGGGGGAGGGAGCAGAGAGACCCAGTACTTC.

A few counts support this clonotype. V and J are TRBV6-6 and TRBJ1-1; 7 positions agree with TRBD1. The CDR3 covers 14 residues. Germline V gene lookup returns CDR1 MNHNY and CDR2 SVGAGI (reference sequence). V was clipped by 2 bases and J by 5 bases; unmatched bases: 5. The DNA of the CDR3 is TGTGCCAGCAGTTACGGGTCGGGACAGACTGAAGCTTTCTTT. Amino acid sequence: CASSYGSGQTEAFF.

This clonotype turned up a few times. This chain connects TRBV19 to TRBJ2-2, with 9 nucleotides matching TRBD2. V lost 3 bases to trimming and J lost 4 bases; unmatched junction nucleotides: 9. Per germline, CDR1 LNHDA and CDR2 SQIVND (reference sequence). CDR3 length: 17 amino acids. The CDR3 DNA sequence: TGTGCCAGTAGTATCGTTGGCGCGGGAGGGAGCACCGGGGAGCTGTTTTTT. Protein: CASSIVGAGGSTGELFF.

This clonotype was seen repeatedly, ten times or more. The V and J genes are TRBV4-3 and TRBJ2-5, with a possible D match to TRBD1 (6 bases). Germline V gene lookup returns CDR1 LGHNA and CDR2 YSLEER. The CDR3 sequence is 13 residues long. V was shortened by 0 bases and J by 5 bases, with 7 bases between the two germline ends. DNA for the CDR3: TGCGCCAGCAGCCAAGACCAGGGGGAGACCCAGTACTTC. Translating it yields CASSQDQGETQYF.

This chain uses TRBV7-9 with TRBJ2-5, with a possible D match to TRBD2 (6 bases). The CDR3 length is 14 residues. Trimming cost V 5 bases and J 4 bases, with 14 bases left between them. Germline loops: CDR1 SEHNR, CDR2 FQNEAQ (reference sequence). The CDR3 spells CASSPKGGRETQYF. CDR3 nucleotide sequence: TGTGCCAGCAGCCCGAAAGGAGGGAGAGAGACCCAGTACTTC.

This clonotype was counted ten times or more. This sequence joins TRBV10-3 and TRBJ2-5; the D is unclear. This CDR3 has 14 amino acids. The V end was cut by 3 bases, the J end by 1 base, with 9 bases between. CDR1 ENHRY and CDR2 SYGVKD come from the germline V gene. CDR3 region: CAISESLGQETQYF. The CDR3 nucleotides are TGTGCCATCAGTGAATCCCTCGGCCAAGAGACCCAGTACTTC.

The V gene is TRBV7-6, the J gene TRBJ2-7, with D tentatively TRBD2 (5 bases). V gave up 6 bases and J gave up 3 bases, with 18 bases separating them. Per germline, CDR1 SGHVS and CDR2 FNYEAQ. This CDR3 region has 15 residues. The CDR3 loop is CASSPSSGPFYEQYF. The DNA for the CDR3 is TGTGCCAGCAGTCCCTCGAGCGGACCTTTCTACGAGCAGTACTTC.

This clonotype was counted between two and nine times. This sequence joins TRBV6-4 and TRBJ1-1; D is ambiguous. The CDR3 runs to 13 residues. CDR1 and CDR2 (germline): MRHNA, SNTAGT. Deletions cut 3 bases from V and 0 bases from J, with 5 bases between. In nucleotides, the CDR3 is TGTGCCAGCAGTGAGGCTGTGAACACTGAAGCTTTCTTT. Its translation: CASSEAVNTEAFF.